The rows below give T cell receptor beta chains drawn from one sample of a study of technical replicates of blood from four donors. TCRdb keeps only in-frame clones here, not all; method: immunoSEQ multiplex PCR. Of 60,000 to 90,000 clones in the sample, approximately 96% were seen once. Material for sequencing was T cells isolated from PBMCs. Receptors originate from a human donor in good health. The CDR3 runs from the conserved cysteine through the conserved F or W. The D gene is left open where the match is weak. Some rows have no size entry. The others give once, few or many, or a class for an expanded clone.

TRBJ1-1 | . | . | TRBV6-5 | CASSTAGSEAFF | TGTGCCAGCAGCACCGCGGGGAGTGAAGCTTTCTTT
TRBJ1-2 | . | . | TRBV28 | CAIATVYYGYTF | TGTGCCATCGCGACAGTTTACTATGGCTACACCTTC
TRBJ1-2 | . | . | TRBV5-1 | CASSLVIGTQNYGYTF | TGCGCCAGCAGCTTGGTTATTGGGACACAAAACTATGGCTACACCTTC
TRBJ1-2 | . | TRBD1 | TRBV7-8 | CASSSSYPTGGEGYTF | TGTGCCAGCAGCTCTTCCTATCCGACAGGGGGCGAAGGCTACACCTTC
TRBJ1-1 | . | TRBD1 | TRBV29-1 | CSVGQRKMNTEAFF | TGCAGCGTGGGACAGAGAAAAATGAACACTGAAGCTTTCTTT
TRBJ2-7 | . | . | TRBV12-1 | CASSFACSGREQYF | TGTGCCAGCAGCTTTGCCTGCTCGGGGAGAGAGCAGTACTTC
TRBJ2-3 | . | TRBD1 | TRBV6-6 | CASSWGTGGLDTQYF | TGTGCCAGCAGTTGGGGGACAGGGGGCCTAGATACGCAGTATTTT
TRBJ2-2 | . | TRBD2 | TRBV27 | CASSPLAGFFTGELFF | TGTGCCAGCAGTCCCTTAGCGGGTTTTTTCACCGGGGAGCTGTTTTTT
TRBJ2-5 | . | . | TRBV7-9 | CASSPPGRDQETQYF | TGTGCCAGCAGCCCCCCGGGCAGGGACCAAGAGACCCAGTACTTC
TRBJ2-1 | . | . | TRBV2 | CASRDGGAHNEQFF | TGTGCCAGCAGAGATGGGGGGGCCCACAATGAGCAGTTCTTC
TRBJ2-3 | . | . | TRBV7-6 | CASSPRDSGGPWDTQYF | TGTGCCAGCAGCCCCCGAGATAGCGGCGGACCCTGGGATACGCAGTATTTT
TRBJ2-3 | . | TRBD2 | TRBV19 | CASSIGLVTDTQYF | TGTGCCAGTAGTATCGGACTAGTAACAGATACGCAGTATTTT
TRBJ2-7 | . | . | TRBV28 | CASSLRGDYAYEQYF | TGTGCCAGCAGTTTGAGAGGAGACTACGCGTACGAGCAGTACTTC
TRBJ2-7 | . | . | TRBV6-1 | CASNRHLYEQYF | TGTGCCAGCAACCGACATCTCTACGAGCAGTACTTC
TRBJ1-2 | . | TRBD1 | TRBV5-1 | CASSLGTGYRGYTF | TGCGCCAGCAGCCTCGGGACAGGGTATCGTGGCTACACCTTC
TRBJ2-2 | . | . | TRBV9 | CASSVDFPGELFF | TGTGCCAGCAGCGTAGACTTCCCCGGGGAGCTGTTTTTT
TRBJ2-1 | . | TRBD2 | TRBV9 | CASSVTSGGTYNEQFF | TGTGCCAGCAGCGTCACGAGCGGGGGGACATACAATGAGCAGTTCTTC
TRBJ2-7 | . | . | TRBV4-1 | CASSQGHDTQQYF | TGCGCCAGCAGCCAAGGGCACGATACCCAGCAGTACTTC
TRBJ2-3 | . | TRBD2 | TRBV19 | CASSRVAGAFADTQYF | TGTGCCAGTAGTAGAGTAGCGGGAGCGTTTGCAGATACGCAGTATTTT
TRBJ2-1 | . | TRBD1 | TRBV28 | CASSTGVSYNEQFF | TGTGCCAGCAGTACAGGGGTTTCCTACAATGAGCAGTTCTTC
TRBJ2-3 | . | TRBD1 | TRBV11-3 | CASSSGDRASTDTQYF | TGTGCCAGCAGCTCAGGGGACAGGGCTAGCACAGATACGCAGTATTTT
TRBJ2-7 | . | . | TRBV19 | CASSLSWGAREQYF | TGTGCCAGTAGTCTCTCGTGGGGAGCGCGAGAGCAGTACTTC
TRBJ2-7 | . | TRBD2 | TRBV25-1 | CASSEVVRGDPYEQYF | TGTGCCAGCAGTGAAGTGGTTCGGGGGGACCCCTACGAGCAGTACTTC
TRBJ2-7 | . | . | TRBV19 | CASSIGSGVYEQYF | TGTGCCAGTAGTATAGGTTCAGGGGTCTACGAGCAGTACTTC
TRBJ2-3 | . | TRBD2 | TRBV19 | CASSIGREGDTQYF | TGTGCCAGTAGTATAGGGCGGGAGGGAGATACGCAGTATTTT
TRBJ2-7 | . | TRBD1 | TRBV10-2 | CASSERGPGTGSTEQYF | TGCGCCAGCAGTGAGAGGGGCCCCGGGACAGGGTCGACCGAGCAGTACTTC
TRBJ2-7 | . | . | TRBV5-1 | CASSRQQGRLSYEQYF | TGCGCCAGCAGCCGTCAACAGGGTCGACTTTCCTACGAGCAGTACTTC
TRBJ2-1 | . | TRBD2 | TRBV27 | CASAGGGSGEFEQFF | TGTGCCAGCGCGGGGGGAGGTAGCGGAGAATTTGAGCAGTTCTTC
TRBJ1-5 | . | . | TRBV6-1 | CASSADTRNQPQHF | TGTGCCAGCAGTGCTGACACCCGCAATCAGCCCCAGCATTTT
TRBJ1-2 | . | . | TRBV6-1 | CASRNVTSGVRGYTF | TGTGCCAGCAGGAATGTCACCTCGGGGGTTCGCGGCTACACCTTC
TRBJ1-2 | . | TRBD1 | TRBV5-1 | CASSGGTGEEGNYGYTF | TGCGCCAGCAGCGGGGGGACAGGGGAAGAGGGGAACTATGGCTACACCTTC
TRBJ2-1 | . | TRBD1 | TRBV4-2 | CASSQTWAPAATHTQGQDNNEQFF | TGTGCCAGCAGCCAAACCTGGGCCCCAGCGGCCACCCACACACAAGGACAGGACAACAATGAGCAGTTCTTC
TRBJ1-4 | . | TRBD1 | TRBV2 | CASRDRDRTNEKLFF | TGTGCCAGCAGGGACCGGGACAGGACTAATGAAAAACTGTTTTTT
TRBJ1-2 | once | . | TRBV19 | CASSILFTDSYGYTF | TGTGCCAGTAGTATTCTCTTCACAGATTCCTATGGCTACACCTTC
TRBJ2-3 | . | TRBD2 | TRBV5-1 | CASSLKAGGNTDTQYF | TGCGCCAGCAGCTTGAAGGCGGGAGGCAACACAGATACGCAGTATTTT
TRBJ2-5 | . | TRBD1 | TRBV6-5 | CASRTGGTETQYF | TGTGCCAGCCGGACAGGGGGGACGGAGACCCAGTACTTC
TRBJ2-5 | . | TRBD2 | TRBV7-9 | CASSSRTSGSVETQYF | TGTGCCAGCAGTTCCCGGACTAGCGGGAGTGTGGAGACCCAGTACTTC
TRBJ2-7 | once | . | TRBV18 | CASSPPGVGAYEQYF | TGTGCCAGCTCACCACCGGGTGTTGGGGCTTACGAGCAGTACTTC
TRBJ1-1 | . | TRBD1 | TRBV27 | CASSFLTGVGTEAFF | TGTGCCAGCAGTTTCCTTACAGGGGTCGGCACTGAAGCTTTCTTT
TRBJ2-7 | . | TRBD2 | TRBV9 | CASSGGLTYEQYF | TGTGCCAGCAGCGGGGGACTAACTTACGAGCAGTACTTC
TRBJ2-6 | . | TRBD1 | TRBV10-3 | CATGDRDSGANVLTF | TGTGCCACCGGGGACAGGGACTCTGGGGCCAACGTCCTGACTTTC
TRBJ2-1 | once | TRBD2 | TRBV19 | CASSIIVPSGYSYNEQFF | TGTGCCAGTAGTATAATAGTTCCTAGCGGCTACTCCTACAATGAGCAGTTCTTC
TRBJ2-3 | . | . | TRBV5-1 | CASGPGMGPDTQYF | TGCGCCAGCGGTCCAGGGATGGGGCCAGATACGCAGTATTTT
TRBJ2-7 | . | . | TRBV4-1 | CASSQDPRQGLGREQYF | TGCGCCAGCAGCCAAGATCCGCGACAGGGACTGGGGAGGGAGCAGTACTTC
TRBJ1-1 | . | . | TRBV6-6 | CASRSGNTEAFF | TGTGCCAGCCGTTCAGGGAACACTGAAGCTTTCTTT
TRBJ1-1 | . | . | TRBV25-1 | CANKIGRQFKTEAFF | TGTGCCAACAAAATCGGGAGACAGTTCAAAACTGAAGCTTTCTTT
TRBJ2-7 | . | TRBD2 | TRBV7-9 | CASSPLPGLAAGEQYF | TGTGCCAGCAGCCCTCTTCCTGGACTAGCGGCAGGCGAGCAGTACTTC
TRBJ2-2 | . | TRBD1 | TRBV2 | CASMGQLETGELFF | TGTGCCAGCATGGGACAGCTTGAGACCGGGGAGCTGTTTTTT
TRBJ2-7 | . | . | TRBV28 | CASTPTETYEQYF | TGTGCCAGCACCCCTACAGAGACCTACGAGCAGTACTTC
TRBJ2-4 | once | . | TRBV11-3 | CASSSRGEGTGAKNIQYF | TGTGCCAGCAGCTCTAGGGGGGAGGGGACCGGAGCCAAAAACATTCAGTACTTC
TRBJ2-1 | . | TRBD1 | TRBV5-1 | CASSLAQGSYNEQFF | TGCGCCAGCAGCTTGGCACAGGGGAGCTACAATGAGCAGTTCTTC
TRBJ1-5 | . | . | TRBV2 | CASSERKGYSNQPQHF | TGTGCCAGCAGTGAACGCAAGGGGTATAGCAATCAGCCCCAGCATTTT
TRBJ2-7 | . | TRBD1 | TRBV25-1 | CASSEWDRGYEQYF | TGTGCCAGCAGTGAATGGGACAGGGGGTACGAGCAGTACTTC
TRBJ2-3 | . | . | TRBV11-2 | CASSLRRRDTQYF | TGTGCCAGCAGCCTTAGACGGAGAGATACGCAGTATTTT
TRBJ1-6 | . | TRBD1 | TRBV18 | CASSAFDRVVNSPLHF | TGTGCCAGCTCAGCCTTCGACAGGGTTGTTAATTCACCCCTCCACTTT
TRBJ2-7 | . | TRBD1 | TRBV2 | CASSLQGQSYEQYF | TGTGCCAGCAGTTTACAGGGACAGTCCTACGAGCAGTACTTC
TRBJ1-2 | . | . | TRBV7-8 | CASSPPGLGDYGYTF | TGTGCCAGCAGCCCTCCGGGCCTAGGGGACTATGGCTACACCTTC